A single sample gave rise to the 8 T cell receptor beta chains below, sequenced in a study of shared clonotypes between healthy human individuals. Clones were sequenced by immunoSEQ multiplex PCR, and TCRdb holds only the in-frame ones, with some missing. The sample yields 470,000 or so clones, approximately 84% seen once. The sample taken for sequencing was PBMCs. These receptors all come from a middle-aged woman in good health. Some clones in this sample may be carry-over from other donors' samples.

This clone was seen only once. The J gene is TRBJ1-1, the V gene TRBV7-7, with D unresolved. Deletions cut 5 bases from V and 3 bases from J, with 16 bases between. This CDR3 spans 15 amino acids. Germline V CDR1 and CDR2: SSHAT, FNYEAQ (reference sequence). The DNA for the CDR3 is TGTGCCAGCAGCGCCCGGCTCGGGAGGGACACTGAAGCTTTCTTT. Translating it yields CASSARLGRDTEAFF. Variable domain in full (rest from reference TRBV7-7 and TRBJ1-1): GAGVSQSPRYKVTKRGQDVTLRCDPISSHATLYWYQQALGQGPEFLTYFNYEAQPDKSGLPSDRFSAERPEGSISTLTIQRTEQRDSAMYRCASSARLGRDTEAFFGQGTRLTVV.

The chain uses TRBV6-6 and TRBJ1-1; TRBD1 might be the D (5 bases). Germline-derived CDR1 and CDR2 are MNHNY and SVGAGI (reference sequence). Between the trimmed V and J ends, which lost 0 bases and 1 base, there was a span of 12 bases. This CDR3 comprises 16 residues. CDR3 in DNA: TGTGCCAGCAGTTACTCTACAAGCGGGGCGAACACTGAAGCTTTCTTT. Amino acids: CASSYSTSGANTEAFF.

Comments on this clone: This could be a read error, since a much larger clone is one nucleotide away. The chain links TRBV6-6 to TRBJ2-7, with 9 bases fitting TRBD2. Germline-derived CDR1 and CDR2 are MNHNY and SVGAGI (reference sequence). The CDR3 is made up of 15 amino acids. V was pared by 5 bases and J by 5 bases, with 10 bases of the junction left unmatched. The CDR3 is CASSAVLAGVDEQYF. DNA for the CDR3: TGTGCCAGCAGTGCGGTATTAGCGGGAGTTGACGAGCAGTACTTC.

The chain links TRBV15 to TRBJ2-5; weak D call: TRBD1 (5 bases). From germline, CDR1 is LNHNV and CDR2 YYDKDF (reference sequence). Trimming stripped 2 bases from V and 5 bases from J, with 9 bases between. This CDR3 comprises 13 residues. The DNA of the CDR3 is TGTGCCACCAGCAGATCCCGACAGGAGACCCAGTACTTC. It yields the protein CATSRSRQETQYF. The full variable domain, rest sourced from reference TRBV15 and TRBJ2-5, is DAMVIQNPRYQVTQFGKPVTLSCSQTLNHNVMYWYQQKSSQAPKLLFHYYDKDFNNEADTPDNFQSRRPNTSFCFLDIRSPGLGDTAMYLCATSRSRQETQYFGPGTRLLVL.

This sequence joins TRBV11-2 and TRBJ2-7, with TRBD1 as a possible D gene (5 bases). Germline CDR1 is SGHAT and CDR2 is FQNNGV. The CDR3 extends over 12 amino acids. V lost 5 bases and J lost 4, with 9 bases in between. CDR3 in amino acids: CASSSQGYEQYF. The DNA for the CDR3 is TGTGCCAGCAGCAGTCAGGGATACGAGCAGTACTTC.

The CDR3 loop reads CASSWNRDTKREQYF. DNA of the CDR3: TGTGCCAGCAGTTGGAACCGGGACACAAAACGCGAGCAGTACTTC. The chain couples TRBV6-5 to TRBJ2-7; D possibly corresponds to TRBD1 (6 bases). Germline CDR1 reads MNHEY; CDR2 reads SVGAGI. This CDR3 spans 15 amino acids. V dropped 4 bases and J dropped 6 bases, with 19 bases sitting between them.

This clone has a single count. The chain links TRBV5-4 to TRBJ2-1; 10 nucleotides align to TRBD2. The CDR3 runs 15 residues. The J segment lost 4 bases and the V segment lost 5 bases, leaving 6 bases of the junction unmatched. Germline V lookup: CDR1 SGHNT, CDR2 YYREEE (reference sequence). In DNA, the CDR3 is TGTGCCAGCAGTCAAGCGGGAGGGCGATACAATGAGCAGTTCTTC. Its protein is CASSQAGGRYNEQFF.

The count of this clone is one. The J gene is TRBJ2-1, the V gene TRBV18; D uncertain. CDR1 KGHSH and CDR2 LQKENI come from the germline V gene. This CDR3 is 14 amino acids long. V dropped 1 base and J dropped 12 bases, with 16 bases sitting between them. CDR3 nucleotides: TGTGCCAGCTCACCACTTAGACCATATATGGGGCAGTTCTTC. It codes for CASSPLRPYMGQFF.